The text below deals with one T cell receptor beta chain. No antigen is known for it. The data were obtained in a study of cytomegalovirus exposure and HLA in healthy donors. The length of the CDR3 is 17 residues. With 3 bases clipped from V and 1 base from J, the junction kept 7 bases outside the gene matches. CDR1 and CDR2 from the germline V gene are SGHTS and YDEGEE. General study results and limits: The study reported that TCR beta sequences accurately predicted HLA-A and HLA-B alleles in most subjects. Usually a TCR sequence was rare, but some public TCRs were found in many donors.

It was with 60 Vbeta and 13 Jbeta primers that the PCR ran. Profiling relied on immunoSEQ multiplex PCR, and the TCRdb table lists in-frame clones only, not all of them. The profile shows 150,000 to 200,000 clones, around 75% of them singletons. This TCR was sampled from a human donor in good health. The rearrangement links TRBV5-8 to TRBJ2-1; 10 nucleotides match TRBD2. Sequenced material: PBMCs. CDR3 loop: CASSSQKLAGSYNEQFF. The DNA for the CDR3 is TGTGCCAGCAGCTCACAAAAACTAGCGGGATCCTACAATGAGCAGTTCTTC.